These 8 T cell receptor beta chains came from one sample sequenced in a study of regulatory T cells in long-lasting Graves disease. Described time point: newly diagnosed GD, antithyroid drugs for less than 3 months. PBMC RNA served as the TCR library source. TCR beta libraries were built with iRepertoire HTBI primers and Arm-PCR of CDR3 regions. TCRdb redid the calling of the multiplex PCR reads with MiXCR, one entry per CDR3 protein. Among around 320,000 distinct CDR3 sequences listed, roughly 17% were seen once. The same sample was also used in a study of T cells in Graves' hyperthyroidism and ophthalmopathy.

The input for sequencing was peripheral blood mononuclear cells (PBMCs), taken at new diagnosis, from a patient treated with antithyroid drugs. These receptors all come from a man in his forties with Graves disease.

At least ten counts were recorded for this clonotype. The junction departs from the called germline gene at one end, perhaps through a read error. The chain uses TRBV28 and TRBJ2-7; 7 bases match TRBD2. Germline CDR1 MDHEN, CDR2 SYDVKM. The CDR3 contains 12 residues. DNA for the CDR3: TGCGCCAGCAGCGGGACCTCCTACGAGCAGTACTTC. Translation gives CASSGTSYEQYF.

This clonotype was counted at least ten times. The V and J genes are TRBV20-1 and TRBJ2-3, with TRBD2 matching 10 bases. Germline CDR1 reads DFQATT; CDR2 reads SNEGSKA (reference sequence). The CDR3 spans 17 residues. Unmatched junction bases numbered 17, after V lost 6 bases and J lost 5 bases. CDR3 in amino acids: CSAQLLAGAARGDTQYF. In DNA form, the CDR3 reads TGCAGTGCCCAGCTGCTAGCGGGGGCTGCACGGGGAGATACGCAGTATTTT.

This clonotype has only a few counts. V usage is TRBV4-3 and J usage is TRBJ2-5; D is ambiguous. The ends were cut back, 0 bases at V and 5 bases at J, with 10 bases in the middle. Germline V gene data show CDR1 as LGHNA and CDR2 as YSLEER. This CDR3 comprises 14 residues. CDR3 DNA sequence: TGCGCCAGCAGCCAAGAACCACGGGCGGAGACCCAGTACTTC. Amino acid sequence: CASSQEPRAETQYF.

This clonotype was found many times. The rearrangement uses TRBV12-3 or TRBV12-4 and TRBJ1-1; 7 bases match TRBD1. This CDR3 region has 16 residues. The V segment lost 6 bases and the J segment 3 bases; nucleotides outside the gene matches: 13. CDR3 sequence reads: CASSPWGGQIYTEAFF. The CDR3 DNA is TGTGCCAGCAGCCCATGGGGGGGACAGATTTACACTGAAGCTTTCTTT.

There are a few counts of this clonotype. V gene TRBV6-2 or TRBV6-3 combines with J gene TRBJ1-1; no definite D call. Looked up from germline, CDR1 is MNHEY and CDR2 is SVGEGT. V was clipped by 1 base and J by 14 bases, with 14 bases between them. The CDR3 runs 12 residues. CDR3 region: CASSYYDTGVFF. For the CDR3, the DNA is TGTGCCAGCAGTTACTACGACACGGGCGTATTCTTT.

This clonotype has at least ten counts. J is TRBJ2-1 and V is TRBV2; D is possibly TRBD2 (6 bases). Germline CDR1 is SNHLY and CDR2 is FYNNEI. V shed 6 bases and J shed 10 bases, with 10 bases lying between them. This CDR3 comprises 11 residues. The CDR3 here is CASRAEGEQFF. In DNA, the CDR3 is TGTGCCAGCAGGGCGGAGGGGGAGCAGTTCTTC.

This clonotype was detected ten times or more. CDR3: CASSLLGGGAYNEQFF. In DNA, the CDR3 is TGTGCCAGCAGCTTGCTAGGCGGGGGGGCATACAATGAGCAGTTCTTC. V usage is TRBV7-8 and J usage is TRBJ2-1, with 9 bases identical to TRBD2. Trimming took 3 bases from V and 4 from J; bases not matched to a gene: 7. In germline, CDR1 is SGHVS, CDR2 FQNEAQ. CDR3 size: 16 residues.

This rearrangement joins TRBV19 to TRBJ1-2; the D is unclear. The germline CDR1 and CDR2 sequences are LNHDA and SQIVND (reference sequence). V was shortened by 5 bases and J by 4 bases, with 8 bases between the two germline ends. The CDR3 is 12 residues long. CDR3 coding DNA: TGTGCCAGTAGTTCAAGTGCCTATGGCTACACCTTC. Translation: CASSSSAYGYTF.